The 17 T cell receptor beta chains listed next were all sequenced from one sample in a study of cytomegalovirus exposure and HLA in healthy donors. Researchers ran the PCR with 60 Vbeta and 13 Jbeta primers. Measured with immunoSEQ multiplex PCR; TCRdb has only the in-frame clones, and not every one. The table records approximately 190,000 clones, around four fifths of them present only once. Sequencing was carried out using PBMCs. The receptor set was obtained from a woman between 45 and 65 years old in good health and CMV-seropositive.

CDR3: CASSMGSAGAQPQHF. The CDR3, as DNA: TGTGCCAGTAGTATGGGGTCGGCAGGGGCGCAGCCCCAGCATTTT. The chain uses TRBV19 and TRBJ1-5, with D possibly TRBD1 on 6 matching bases. The V end lost 3 bases, the J end lost 7 bases, and 16 bases lay between the germline ends. The germline V gene encodes CDR1 LNHDA and CDR2 SQIVND (reference sequence). The CDR3 is made up of 15 amino acids.

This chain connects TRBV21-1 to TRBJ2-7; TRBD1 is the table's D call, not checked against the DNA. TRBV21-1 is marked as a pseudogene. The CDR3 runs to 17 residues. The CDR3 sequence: CASSKDRGQEGKYEQYF. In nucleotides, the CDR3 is TGTGCCAGCAGCAAAGATAGGGGACAGGAGGGGAAATACGAGCAGTACTTC.

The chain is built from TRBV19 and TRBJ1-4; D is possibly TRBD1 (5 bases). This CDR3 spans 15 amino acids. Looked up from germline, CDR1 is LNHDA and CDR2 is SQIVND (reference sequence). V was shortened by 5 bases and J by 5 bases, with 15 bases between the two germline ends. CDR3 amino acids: CASSPTGGRNEKLFF. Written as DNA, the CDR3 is TGTGCCAGTAGTCCGACCGGGGGGAGGAATGAAAAACTGTTTTTT.

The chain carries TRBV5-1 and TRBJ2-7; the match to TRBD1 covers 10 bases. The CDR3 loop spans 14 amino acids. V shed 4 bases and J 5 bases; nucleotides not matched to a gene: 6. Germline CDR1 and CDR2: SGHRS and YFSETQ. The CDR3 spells CASSLTGGWDEQYF. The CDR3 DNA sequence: TGCGCCAGCAGCCTGACAGGGGGCTGGGACGAGCAGTACTTC.

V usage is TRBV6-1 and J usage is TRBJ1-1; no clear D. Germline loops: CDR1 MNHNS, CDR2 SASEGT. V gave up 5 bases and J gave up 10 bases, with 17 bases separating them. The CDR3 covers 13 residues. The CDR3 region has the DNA TGTGCCAGCAGTTCGCTAAAGGAGAGGGTAGCTTTCTTT. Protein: CASSSLKERVAFF.

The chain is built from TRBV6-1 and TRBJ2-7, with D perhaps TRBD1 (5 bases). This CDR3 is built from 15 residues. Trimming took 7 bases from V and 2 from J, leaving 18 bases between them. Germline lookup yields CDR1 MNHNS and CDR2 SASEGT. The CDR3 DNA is TGTGCCAGCAAGATAGGGGTTACACCAACCTACGAGCAGTACTTC. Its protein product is CASKIGVTPTYEQYF.

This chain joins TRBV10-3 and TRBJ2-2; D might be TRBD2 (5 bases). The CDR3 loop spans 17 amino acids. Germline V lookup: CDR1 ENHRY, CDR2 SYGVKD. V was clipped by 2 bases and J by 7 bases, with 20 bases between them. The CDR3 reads CAISESPPRGRYGELFF. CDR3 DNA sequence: TGTGCCATCAGTGAGAGCCCCCCCCGGGGAAGATACGGGGAGCTGTTTTTT.

CDR3 nucleotide sequence: TGTGCCAGCAGCTTGGATACCGTTAGGGGCGGCTATGGCTACACCTTC. This encodes CASSLDTVRGGYGYTF. The chain employs TRBV5-6 and TRBJ1-2; D possibly corresponds to TRBD1 (5 bases). Germline assignment: CDR1 SGHDT and CDR2 YYEEEE. The CDR3 runs to 16 residues. V shed 0 bases and J shed 4 bases, with 16 bases lying between them.

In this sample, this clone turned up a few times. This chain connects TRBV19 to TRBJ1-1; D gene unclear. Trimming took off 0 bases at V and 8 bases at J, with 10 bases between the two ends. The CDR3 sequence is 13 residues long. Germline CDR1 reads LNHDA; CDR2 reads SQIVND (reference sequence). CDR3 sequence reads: CASSIDLRKEAFF. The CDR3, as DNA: TGTGCCAGTAGTATAGATCTGAGGAAGGAAGCTTTCTTT.

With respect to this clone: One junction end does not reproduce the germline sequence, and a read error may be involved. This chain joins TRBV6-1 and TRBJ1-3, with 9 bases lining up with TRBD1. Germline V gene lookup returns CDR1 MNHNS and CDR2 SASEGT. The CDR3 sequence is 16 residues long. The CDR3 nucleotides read TGTGCCATCAGTGACCCGGGACAGGGATCTGGAAACACCATATATTTT. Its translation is CAISDPGQGSGNTIYF.

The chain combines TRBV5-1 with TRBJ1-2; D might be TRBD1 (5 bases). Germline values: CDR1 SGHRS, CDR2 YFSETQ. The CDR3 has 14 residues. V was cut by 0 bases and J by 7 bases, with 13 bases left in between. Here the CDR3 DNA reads TGCGCCAGCAGCTTGGAATGGATGACAGCTGGCTACACCTTC. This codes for CASSLEWMTAGYTF.

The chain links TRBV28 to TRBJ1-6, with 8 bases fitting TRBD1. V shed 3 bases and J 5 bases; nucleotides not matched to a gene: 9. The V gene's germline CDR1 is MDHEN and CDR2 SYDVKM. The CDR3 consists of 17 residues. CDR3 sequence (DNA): TGTGCCAGCAGTTTTCCTGTGGGACAGGTGGATAATTCACCCCTCCACTTT. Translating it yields CASSFPVGQVDNSPLHF.

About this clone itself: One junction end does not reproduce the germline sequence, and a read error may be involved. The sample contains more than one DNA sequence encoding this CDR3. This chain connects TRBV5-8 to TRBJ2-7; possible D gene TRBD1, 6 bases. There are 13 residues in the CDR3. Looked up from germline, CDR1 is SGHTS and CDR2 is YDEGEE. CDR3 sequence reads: CASSLLEKGEQYF. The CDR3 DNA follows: TGTGCCAGCAGCTTGTTGGAAAAGGGGGAGCAATACTTC.

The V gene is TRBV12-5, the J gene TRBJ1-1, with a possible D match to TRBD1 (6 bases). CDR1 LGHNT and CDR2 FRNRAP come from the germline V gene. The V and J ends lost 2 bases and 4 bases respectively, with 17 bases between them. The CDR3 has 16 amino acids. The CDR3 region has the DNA TGTGCTAGTGGTTTGCACGGGGGGCTTACTCTCACTGAAGCTTTCTTT. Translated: CASGLHGGLTLTEAFF.

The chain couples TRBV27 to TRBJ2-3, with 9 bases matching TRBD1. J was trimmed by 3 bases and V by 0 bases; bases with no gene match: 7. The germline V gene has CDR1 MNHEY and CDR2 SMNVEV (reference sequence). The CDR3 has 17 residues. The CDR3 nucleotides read TGTGCCAGCAGTTTATCTGGGACAGGGTTGTTGACAGATACGCAGTATTTT. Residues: CASSLSGTGLLTDTQYF.

CDR3 bases: TGTGCCAGTAGTATCGCTAGCGGGCCAGATACGCAGTATTTT. Residues: CASSIASGPDTQYF. The V call is TRBV19, the J call TRBJ2-3; TRBD2 matches at 8 bases. CDR3 size: 14 residues. Losses at the gene ends were 3 bases for V and 4 bases for J; bases not matched to a gene: 3. Germline V lookup: CDR1 LNHDA, CDR2 SQIVND (reference sequence).

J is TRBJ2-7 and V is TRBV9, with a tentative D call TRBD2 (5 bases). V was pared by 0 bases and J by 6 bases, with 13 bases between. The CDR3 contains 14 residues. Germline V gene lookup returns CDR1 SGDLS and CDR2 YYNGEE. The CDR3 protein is CASSVGGVLSEQYF. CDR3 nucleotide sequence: TGTGCCAGCAGCGTAGGGGGAGTCTTAAGCGAGCAGTACTTC.